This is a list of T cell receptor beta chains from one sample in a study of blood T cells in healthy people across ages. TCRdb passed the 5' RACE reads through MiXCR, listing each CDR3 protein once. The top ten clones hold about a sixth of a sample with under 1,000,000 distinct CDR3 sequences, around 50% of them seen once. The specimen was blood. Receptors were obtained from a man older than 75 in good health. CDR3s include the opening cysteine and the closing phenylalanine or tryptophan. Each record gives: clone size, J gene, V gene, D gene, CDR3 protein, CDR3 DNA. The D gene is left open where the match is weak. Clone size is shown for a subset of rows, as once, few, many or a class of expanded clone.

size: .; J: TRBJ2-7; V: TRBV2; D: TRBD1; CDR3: CASSLMGQGFSEQYF; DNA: TGTGCCAGCAGCCTAATGGGACAGGGGTTCTCCGAGCAGTACTTC
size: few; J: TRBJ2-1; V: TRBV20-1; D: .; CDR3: CSASGVREQFF; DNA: TGCAGTGCATCAGGGGTTCGAGAGCAGTTCTTC
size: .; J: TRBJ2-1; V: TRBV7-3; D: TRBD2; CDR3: CASSTRTSGENNEQFF; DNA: TGTGCCAGCAGCACGCGGACTAGCGGGGAGAACAATGAGCAGTTCTTC
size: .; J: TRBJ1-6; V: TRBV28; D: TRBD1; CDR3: CASSSLRQGGSPLHF; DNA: TGTGCCAGCAGTTCCCTCCGACAGGGGGGTTCACCCCTCCACTTT
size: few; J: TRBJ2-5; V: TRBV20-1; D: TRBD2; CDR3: CSAREGSGRTRTQYF; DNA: TGCAGTGCTAGAGAAGGTAGCGGGAGGACTCGTACCCAGTACTTC
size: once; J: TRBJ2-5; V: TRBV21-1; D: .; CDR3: CASSKGLVGEQYF; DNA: TGTGCCAGCAGCAAAGGACTAGTTGGAGAGCAGTACTTC
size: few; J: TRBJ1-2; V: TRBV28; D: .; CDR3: CASSLYTESGYGYTF; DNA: TGTGCCAGCAGTTTATATACCGAAAGTGGCTATGGCTACACCTTC
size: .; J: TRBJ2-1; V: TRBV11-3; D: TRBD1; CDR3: CASSPGQGKPGEQFF; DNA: TGTGCCTCCTCCCCGGGACAGGGTAAGCCGGGTGAGCAGTTCTTC
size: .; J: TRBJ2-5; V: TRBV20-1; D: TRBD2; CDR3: CSAGREAGETQYF; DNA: TGCAGTGCTGGGCGGGAGGCGGGTGAGACCCAGTACTTC
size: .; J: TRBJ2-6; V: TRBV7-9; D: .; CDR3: CASSLDRPVLTF; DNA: TGTGCCAGCAGCTTAGACAGGCCCGTCCTGACTTTC
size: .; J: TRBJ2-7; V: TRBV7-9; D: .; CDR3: CASSRSQQAYEQYF; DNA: TGCGCCAGCAGCCGCTCACAGCAAGCCTACGAGCAGTACTTC
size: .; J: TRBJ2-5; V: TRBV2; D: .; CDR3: CASSEGLKGTQYF; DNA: TGTGCCAGCAGTGAAGGACTAAAAGGGACCCAGTACTTC
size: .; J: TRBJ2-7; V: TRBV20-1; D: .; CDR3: CSARTPWSGPYNEQYF; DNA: TGCAGTGCTAGGACCCCTTGGAGCGGACCTTACAATGAGCAGTACTTC
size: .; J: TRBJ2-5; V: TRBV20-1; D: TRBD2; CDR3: CSARGLAAETQYF; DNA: TGCAGTGCCCGGGGACTAGCAGCAGAGACCCAGTACTTC
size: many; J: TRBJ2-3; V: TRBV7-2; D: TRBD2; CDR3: CASSRSTGLAGVDTQYF; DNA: TGTGCCAGCAGCCGATCGACGGGACTAGCGGGAGTTGATACGCAGTATTTT
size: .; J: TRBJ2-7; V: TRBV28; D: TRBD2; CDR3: CASSTVAGSYEQYF; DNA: TGTGCCAGCAGTACCGTAGCGGGGAGCTACGAGCAGTACTTC
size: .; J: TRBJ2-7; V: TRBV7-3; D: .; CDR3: CASSSPSGEQYF; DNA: TGTGCCAGCAGCTCTCCGTCGGGCGAGCAGTACTTC
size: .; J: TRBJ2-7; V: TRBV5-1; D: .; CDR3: CASRHAGRDTYEQYF; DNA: TGCGCCAGCAGACATGCAGGACGAGACACCTACGAGCAGTACTTC
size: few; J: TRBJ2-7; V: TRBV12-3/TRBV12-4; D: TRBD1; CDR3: CASRIQGGSYEQYF; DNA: TGTGCCAGCAGGATACAGGGGGGCTCCTACGAGCAGTACTTC
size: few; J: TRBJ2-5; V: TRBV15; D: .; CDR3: CATSRDYAETQYF; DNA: TGTGCCACCAGCAGAGATTACGCCGAGACCCAGTACTTC
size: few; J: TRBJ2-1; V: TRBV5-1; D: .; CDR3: CASSLTLGSGLLGGPSELDNEQFF; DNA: TGCGCCAGCAGCTTGACGTTGGGGTCAGGGCTTCTTGGCGGACCTTCCGAATTAGACAATGAGCAGTTCTTC
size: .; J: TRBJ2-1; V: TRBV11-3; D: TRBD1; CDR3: CASSQLGQGDNEQFF; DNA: TGTGCCAGCAGCCAGTTGGGACAGGGAGACAATGAGCAGTTCTTC
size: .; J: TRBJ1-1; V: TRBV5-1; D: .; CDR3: CASSFVGNSEAFF; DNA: TGCGCCAGCAGCTTTGTAGGGAATTCTGAAGCTTTCTTT
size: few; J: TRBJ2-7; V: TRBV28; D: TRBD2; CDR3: CASSLKLGLAGTYEQYF; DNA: TGTGCCAGCAGTCTCAAACTGGGACTAGCGGGCACCTACGAGCAGTACTTC
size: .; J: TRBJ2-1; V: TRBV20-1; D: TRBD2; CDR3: CSAKTSGGQQFF; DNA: TGCAGTGCCAAGACTAGCGGGGGACAGCAGTTCTTC
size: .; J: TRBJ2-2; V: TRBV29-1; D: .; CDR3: CSVEVGDPSNTGELFF; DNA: TGCAGCGTTGAAGTGGGGGACCCCTCGAACACCGGGGAGCTGTTTTTT
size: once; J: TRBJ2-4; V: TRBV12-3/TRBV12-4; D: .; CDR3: CASTRNGLGNIQYF; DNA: TGTGCCAGCACCCGAAACGGGCTAGGAAACATTCAGTACTTC
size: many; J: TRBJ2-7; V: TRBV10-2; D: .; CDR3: CASSEWTDVDEQYF; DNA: TGCGCCAGCAGTGAATGGACAGACGTCGATGAGCAGTACTTC
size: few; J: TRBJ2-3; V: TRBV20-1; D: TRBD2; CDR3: CSASRLAGVRDTQYF; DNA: TGCAGTGCTAGTCGACTAGCGGGAGTGAGAGATACGCAGTATTTT
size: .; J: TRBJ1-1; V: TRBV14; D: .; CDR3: CASSQDPPVNTEAFF; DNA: TGTGCCAGCAGCCAAGATCCCCCCGTGAACACTGAAGCTTTCTTT
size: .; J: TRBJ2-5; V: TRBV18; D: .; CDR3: CASSPGVGAETQYF; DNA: TGTGCCAGCTCACCAGGGGTCGGAGCAGAGACCCAGTACTTC
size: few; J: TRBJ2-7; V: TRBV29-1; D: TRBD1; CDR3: CSVETFIARDRGYEQYF; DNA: TGCAGCGTTGAAACCTTCATTGCGCGGGACAGGGGGTATGAGCAGTACTTC
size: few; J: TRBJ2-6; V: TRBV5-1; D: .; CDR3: CASSPSGEGAGGANVLTF; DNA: TGCGCCAGCAGCCCCTCTGGTGAGGGGGCGGGAGGGGCCAACGTCCTGACTTTC
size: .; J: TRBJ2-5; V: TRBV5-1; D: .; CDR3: CASSRSYQETQYF; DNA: TGCGCCAGCAGTCGGTCATACCAAGAGACCCAGTACTTC
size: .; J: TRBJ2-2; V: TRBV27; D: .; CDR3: CASRTVQRVTGELFF; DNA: TGTGCCAGCAGAACGGTTCAAAGGGTCACCGGGGAGCTGTTTTTT
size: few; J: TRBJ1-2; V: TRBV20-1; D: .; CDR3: CSARVWDRGYTF; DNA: TGCAGTGCTAGAGTTTGGGACCGGGGCTACACCTTC
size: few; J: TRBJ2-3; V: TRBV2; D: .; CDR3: CASSEKSTGTDTQYF; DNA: TGTGCCAGCAGTGAAAAATCTACGGGCACAGATACGCAGTATTTT
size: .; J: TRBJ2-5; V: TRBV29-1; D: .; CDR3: CSARGGNGETQYF; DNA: TGCAGCGCTCGGGGCGGTAACGGAGAGACCCAGTACTTC
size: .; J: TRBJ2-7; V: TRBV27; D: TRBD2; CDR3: CASSRLAGVYEQYF; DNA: TGTGCCAGCAGTCGACTAGCGGGAGTCTACGAGCAGTACTTC
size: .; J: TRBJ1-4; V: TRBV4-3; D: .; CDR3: CASSQDRAGGEKLFF; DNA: TGCGCCAGCAGCCAAGATAGGGCCGGGGGAGAAAAACTGTTTTTT
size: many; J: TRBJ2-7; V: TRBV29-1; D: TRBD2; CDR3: CSVEIAGVGSEQYF; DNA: TGCAGCGTTGAGATAGCGGGAGTCGGATCCGAGCAGTACTTC
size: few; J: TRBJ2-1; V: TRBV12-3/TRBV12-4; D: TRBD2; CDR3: CASSSSGLAGGGSYNEQFF; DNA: TGTGCCAGCAGTTCCTCGGGACTAGCGGGAGGTGGGTCCTACAATGAGCAGTTCTTC
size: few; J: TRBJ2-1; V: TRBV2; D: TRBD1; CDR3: CASRDRGSGDEQFF; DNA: TGTGCCAGCAGGGACAGGGGTTCGGGGGATGAGCAGTTCTTC